Following are 25 T cell receptor beta chains from one sample sequenced in a study of blood T cells in healthy people across ages. A second PCR of roughly 6 to 12 cycles used a sample-barcoded 5' primer and a J-beta primer mix. TCRdb ran MiXCR on the 5' RACE reads and lists one entry per CDR3 protein. The sample includes about 970,000 distinct CDR3 sequences, roughly 51% of them seen just once. The sample taken for sequencing was blood. These receptors were obtained from a woman aged 60-70 years in good health.

This chain joins TRBV2 and TRBJ2-3; tentatively, D is TRBD1 (5 bases). Germline assignment: CDR1 SNHLY and CDR2 FYNNEI. Trimming took 9 bases from V and 2 from J, leaving 15 bases between them. The CDR3 extends over 14 amino acids. The CDR3 here is CASSRTRSTDTQYF. CDR3 nucleotides: TGTGCCAGTTCGAGGACACGGTCCACAGATACGCAGTATTTT. Combining the CDR3 with reference TRBV2 and TRBJ2-3 gives the whole variable domain EPEVTQTPSHQVTQMGQEVILRCVPISNHLYFYWYRQILGQKVEFLVSFYNNEISEKSEIFDDQFSVERPDGSNFTLKIRSTKLEDSAMYFCASSRTRSTDTQYFGPGTRLTVL.

This chain joins TRBV4-2 and TRBJ2-2; a weak D match, TRBD2 (5 bases). Looked up from germline, CDR1 is LGHNA and CDR2 is YNFKEQ. The V and J ends lost 0 bases and 0 bases respectively, with 11 bases between them. The CDR3 covers 17 residues. The CDR3 DNA reads TGTGCCAGCAGCCAAGAGAGGGTCCCCACGAACACCGGGGAGCTGTTTTTT. This codes for CASSQERVPTNTGELFF.

V and J are TRBV5-1 and TRBJ1-4; unclear D gene. This CDR3 spans 13 amino acids. Germline V gives CDR1 SGHRS, CDR2 YFSETQ. The ends were cut back, 4 bases at V and 7 bases at J, with 11 bases in the middle. CDR3 DNA sequence: TGCGCCAGCAGCAGGTTGAGTGGTGAAAAACTGTTTTTT. It translates to CASSRLSGEKLFF. Supplemented by reference TRBV5-1 and TRBJ1-4, the full variable domain reads KAGVTQTPRYLIKTRGQQVTLSCSPISGHRSVSWYQQTPGQGLQFLFEYFSETQRNKGNFPGRFSGRQFSNSRSEMNVSTLELGDSALYLCASSRLSGEKLFFGSGTQLSVL.

This clonotype was found once. Sequence at one end of the junction differs from germline and may be a read error. J is TRBJ2-3 and V is TRBV12-3 or TRBV12-4, with 7 bases matching TRBD2. This CDR3 has 15 amino acids. Written as DNA, the CDR3 is TGTGCCAGCACACTCCGGGGCGGGAGCACAGATATGCAGTATTTT. This translates into CASTLRGGSTDMQYF.

The chain carries TRBV6-6 and TRBJ1-5, with 7 bases matching TRBD1. V lost 6 bases and J lost 3; bases outside the gene matches: 8. Germline CDR1 reads MNHNY; CDR2 reads SVGAGI (reference sequence). The CDR3 is made up of 15 amino acids. The CDR3 nucleotides are TGTGCCAGCAGCCTGGAGACAGGGAACAATCAGCCCCAGCATTTT. Translated, it gives CASSLETGNNQPQHF.

The genes are TRBV6-5 and TRBJ1-5, with D unresolved. This CDR3 is built from 13 residues. V dropped 5 bases and J dropped 1 base, with 6 bases sitting between them. CDR1 is MNHEY, CDR2 SVGAGI, per germline. The CDR3 coding sequence is TGTGCCAGCAGTAAAATAAGCAATCAGCCCCAGCATTTT. Translation gives CASSKISNQPQHF.

The V gene is TRBV2, the J gene TRBJ2-2, with D possibly called TRBD1 or TRBD2 (5 bases each). Trimming removed 10 bases from V and 0 bases from J, with 15 bases in between. This CDR3 comprises 15 residues. Germline loops: CDR1 SNHLY, CDR2 FYNNEI. CDR3 region: CAILTGRPNTGELFF. In nucleotides, the CDR3 is TGTGCCATTCTCACGGGACGGCCGAACACCGGGGAGCTGTTTTTT.

V usage is TRBV14 and J usage is TRBJ2-1, with 9 bases identical to TRBD2. CDR1 SGHDN and CDR2 FVKESK come from the germline V gene. This CDR3 is 17 amino acids long. J was trimmed by 7 bases and V by 4 bases; bases with no gene match: 14. The CDR3 coding sequence is TGTGCCAGCAGCCCCGCGGTAGCGGGAGTCCCCTGGAATGAGCAGTTCTTC. Amino acids: CASSPAVAGVPWNEQFF.

This clonotype was found a few times. The gene calls are TRBV29-1 and TRBJ2-3, with 9 bases fitting TRBD2. V lost 5 bases to trimming and J lost 3 bases; unmatched junction nucleotides: 9. CDR3 length: 15 amino acids. Germline V gene data show CDR1 as SQVTM and CDR2 as ANQGSEA. Here the CDR3 reads CSVRWTSVPTDTQYF. In DNA form, the CDR3 reads TGCAGCGTTAGATGGACTAGCGTCCCGACAGATACGCAGTATTTT.

The chain combines TRBV7-9 with TRBJ1-1; D is unclear. The germline CDR1 and CDR2 sequences are SEHNR and FQNEAQ (reference sequence). The V end lost 2 bases, the J end lost 1 base, and 5 bases lay between the germline ends. The CDR3 length is 13 residues. Here the CDR3 DNA reads TGTGCCAGCAGCTTATTTGGGAACACTGAAGCTTTCTTT. Translating gives CASSLFGNTEAFF.

The chain has TRBV5-1 and TRBJ2-5; possibly TRBD1 for D (7 bases). V lost 2 bases, J lost 11 bases, and 16 bases lay in between. The germline gives CDR1 SGHRS, CDR2 YFSETQ. CDR3 length: 13 amino acids. Written as DNA, the CDR3 is TGCGCCAGCAGCTTTGGGACAGCGGGTCAGCAGTACTTC. Its protein is CASSFGTAGQQYF. Looking up the rest from reference TRBV5-1 and TRBJ2-5 gives the full variable domain: KAGVTQTPRYLIKTRGQQVTLSCSPISGHRSVSWYQQTPGQGLQFLFEYFSETQRNKGNFPGRFSGRQFSNSRSEMNVSTLELGDSALYLCASSFGTAGQQYFGPGTRLLVL.

V is TRBV3-1 and J is TRBJ2-1; no definite D call. Looked up from germline, CDR1 is LGHDT and CDR2 is YNNKEL (reference sequence). V was shortened by 5 bases and J by 7 bases, with 12 bases between the two germline ends. This CDR3 is built from 13 residues. CDR3 protein: CASSEPLGNEQFF. The CDR3 region has the DNA TGTGCCAGCAGCGAGCCCCTAGGGAATGAGCAGTTCTTC.

This clonotype occurred a few times. The V call is TRBV28, the J call TRBJ1-1; no clear D. The V end lost 5 bases, the J end lost 1 base, and 8 bases lay between the germline ends. Germline V gives CDR1 MDHEN, CDR2 SYDVKM. There are 13 residues in the CDR3. CDR3 bases: TGTGCCAGCAGTGTCGGGTGGAACACTGAAGCTTTCTTT. Translation: CASSVGWNTEAFF. The full variable domain, with the rest looked up from reference TRBV28 and TRBJ1-1, is DVKVTQSSRYLVKRTGEKVFLECVQDMDHENMFWYRQDPGLGLRLIYFSYDVKMKEKGDIPEGYSVSREKKERFSLILESASTNQTSMYLCASSVGWNTEAFFGQGTRLTVV.

This sequence joins TRBV6-2 or TRBV6-3 and TRBJ2-7; 14 bases align to TRBD2. CDR3 size: 16 residues. Germline V gene lookup returns CDR1 MNHEY and CDR2 SVGEGT. J gave up 0 bases and V 6 bases, and 4 bases lay outside the gene matches. DNA of the CDR3: TGTGCCAGCAGACGGACTAGCGGGAGGCCCTCCTACGAGCAGTACTTC. Translated, it gives CASRRTSGRPSYEQYF.

V usage is TRBV4-2 and J usage is TRBJ1-2, with TRBD1 identical over 11 bases. CDR1 is LGHNA, CDR2 YNFKEQ, per germline. The length of the CDR3 is 16 residues. V was pared by 3 bases and J by 2 bases, with 5 bases of the junction left unmatched. In nucleotides, the CDR3 is TGTGCCAGCAGCCACCCCGGGACAGGGGGAAACTATGGCTACACCTTC. It encodes CASSHPGTGGNYGYTF.

The CDR3 region has the DNA TGTGCCTTGGACATAGCCAAAAACATTCAGTACTTC. This encodes CALDIAKNIQYF. This chain joins TRBV30 and TRBJ2-4, with a tentative D call TRBD1 (5 bases). This CDR3 is built from 12 residues. Trimming took 7 bases from V and 0 from J, leaving 7 bases between them. Germline CDR1 GTSNPN, CDR2 SVGIG (reference sequence).

This sequence joins TRBV20-1 and TRBJ1-2; TRBD1 aligns across 7 bases. The CDR3 runs 14 residues. The trim removed 3 bases at V and 5 bases at J, leaving 9 bases unmatched. In germline, CDR1 is DFQATT, CDR2 SNEGSKA (reference sequence). DNA of the CDR3: TGCAGTGCTAGTCCAGGGGGGACTCAGTATGGCTACACCTTC. Its protein is CSASPGGTQYGYTF.

The J gene is TRBJ1-2, the V gene TRBV3-1; D unclear. Trimming took off 2 bases at V and 4 bases at J, with 8 bases between the two ends. Germline values: CDR1 LGHDT, CDR2 YNNKEL (reference sequence). The CDR3 length is 13 residues. CDR3 region: CASSQRQAYGYTF. Written as DNA, the CDR3 is TGTGCCAGCAGCCAAAGACAAGCCTATGGCTACACCTTC.

The rearrangement joins TRBV28 to TRBJ2-5; no definite D call. This CDR3 has 15 amino acids. V was pared by 8 bases and J by 0 bases, with 16 bases between. Germline CDR1 and CDR2: MDHEN and SYDVKM. CDR3 amino acids: CASWPSAAYQETQYF. Written as DNA, the CDR3 is TGTGCCAGCTGGCCCTCCGCGGCGTACCAAGAGACCCAGTACTTC.

In this sample, this clonotype turned up a few times. The chain is built from TRBV5-1 and TRBJ1-2; weak D call: TRBD1 (5 bases). The CDR3 length is 13 residues. V was pared by 4 bases and J by 10 bases, with 17 bases between. CDR1 is SGHRS and CDR2 is YFSETQ in the germline V gene. CDR3 amino acids: CASSRQPEYFYTF. The CDR3 coding sequence is TGCGCCAGCAGCCGACAGCCCGAATATTTCTACACCTTC.

The V and J genes are TRBV24-1 and TRBJ2-5; the D is unclear. CDR3 length: 14 residues. The germline gives CDR1 KGHDR, CDR2 SFDVKD. Between the trimmed V and J ends, which lost 3 bases and 2 bases, there was a span of 9 bases. Here the CDR3 DNA reads TGTGCCACCAGTGATCGGACGGCTCAAGAGACCCAGTACTTC. As protein: CATSDRTAQETQYF.

The V gene is TRBV20-1, the J gene TRBJ2-4; D gene ambiguous. In germline, CDR1 is DFQATT, CDR2 SNEGSKA (reference sequence). This CDR3 contains 14 residues. V lost 3 bases to trimming and J lost 1 base, with 10 bases between them. The CDR3 spells CSASGSLAKNIQYF. Here the CDR3 DNA reads TGCAGTGCTAGCGGGTCTCTGGCCAAAAACATTCAGTACTTC.

Here the CDR3 DNA reads TGTGCCGACTCTTCCTTAGGGAACAATGAGCAGTTCTTC. This translates into CADSSLGNNEQFF. The chain couples TRBV12-3 or TRBV12-4 to TRBJ2-1, with no clear D. The CDR3 length is 13 residues. V was cut by 11 bases and J by 5 bases, with 16 bases left in between.

This clonotype was seen a handful of times. The chain couples TRBV28 to TRBJ2-4; D is ambiguous. The last part of the DNA fits TRBJ2-7 better; the J call may be wrong. Germline-derived CDR1 and CDR2 are MDHEN and SYDVKM. The CDR3 has 13 residues. In DNA, the CDR3 is TGTGCCAGCAGTTTAGTGGGCGAGTACGAGCAGTACTTC. Protein: CASSLVGEYEQYF.

CDR3 sequence (DNA): TGTGCCAGCAGCTTCCCCCCGGGAGCCAACACTGAAGCTTTCTTT. It yields the protein CASSFPPGANTEAFF. The chain is built from TRBV5-6 and TRBJ1-1; no reliable D call. Trimming cost V 2 bases and J 2 bases, with 13 bases left between them. The germline gives CDR1 SGHDT, CDR2 YYEEEE. The length of the CDR3 is 15 residues. Together with reference TRBV5-6 and TRBJ1-1, the CDR3 gives the full variable domain: DAGVTQSPTHLIKTRGQQVTLRCSPKSGHDTVSWYQQALGQGPQFIFQYYEEEERQRGNFPDRFSGHQFPNYSSELNVNALLLGDSALYLCASSFPPGANTEAFFGQGTRLTVV.